These 20 T cell receptor beta chains were all obtained from the same sample, sequenced in a study of cytomegalovirus exposure and HLA in healthy donors. Primers for the PCR totalled 60 Vbeta and 13 Jbeta. Using immunoSEQ multiplex PCR, the repertoire was profiled, and TCRdb retains in-frame clones only, with some absent. In the table there are under 200,000 clones, about 62% of which are singletons. Material: PBMCs. The receptors were gathered from a man aged 35-49 years in good health and CMV-seronegative.

The CDR3 region is CAWNLGSGYTF. CDR3 sequence (DNA): TGTGCCTGGAATCTAGGGAGCGGCTACACCTTC. V gene TRBV30 combines with J gene TRBJ1-2; D not resolved. The germline V and J ends were trimmed by 4 bases and 8 bases, with 11 bases remaining between them. Per the germline V gene, CDR1 is GTSNPN and CDR2 is SVGIG (reference sequence). CDR3 length equals 11 residues.

This clone showed up just once. The genes are TRBV11-3 and TRBJ2-1, with 9 bases identical to TRBD1. This CDR3 comprises 14 residues. J was trimmed by 12 bases and V by 5 bases; bases with no gene match: 11. Germline CDR1 reads SGHNT; CDR2 reads YENEEA. This chain's CDR3 is CASSPTGTGFGQFF. The CDR3 nucleotides are TGTGCCAGCAGCCCAACCGGGACAGGGTTTGGGCAGTTCTTC. Filled out from reference TRBV11-3 and TRBJ2-1, the complete variable domain reads EAGVVQSPRYKIIEKKQPVAFWCNPISGHNTLYWYLQNLGQGPELLIRYENEEAVDDSQLPKDRFSAERLKGVDSTLKIQPAELGDSAVYLCASSPTGTGFGQFFGPGTRLTVL.

The chain joins TRBV19 to TRBJ1-1; no definite D call. Germline values: CDR1 LNHDA, CDR2 SQIVND (reference sequence). This CDR3 has 13 amino acids. The ends were cut back, 5 bases at V and 1 base at J, with 8 bases in the middle. In DNA form, the CDR3 reads TGTGCCAGTAGTTGGGCGCCGAACACTGAAGCTTTCTTT. Translating gives CASSWAPNTEAFF.

The chain employs TRBV5-1 and TRBJ1-2; TRBD1 agrees at 7 bases. Trimming removed 1 base from V and 3 bases from J; junction bases left unmatched: 6. This CDR3 has 15 residues. The germline V gene has CDR1 SGHRS and CDR2 YFSETQ. CDR3 amino acids: CASSLNAGTDYGYTF. The CDR3 DNA is TGCGCCAGCAGCTTGAATGCCGGGACAGACTATGGCTACACCTTC.

The chain combines TRBV19 with TRBJ2-7; TRBD2 matches 10 bases. The J segment lost 2 bases and the V segment lost 5 bases, leaving 12 bases of the junction unmatched. CDR3 length equals 17 residues. The germline V gene encodes CDR1 LNHDA and CDR2 SQIVND (reference sequence). CDR3 sequence (DNA): TGTGCCAGTAGTCCGCAGCGGTCGGGACTAGCGACCTACGAGCAGTACTTC. Encoded protein: CASSPQRSGLATYEQYF.

The CDR3 region has the DNA TGTGCCAGCAGTGAACGACAGGGAGCGGGCGGGACCGGGGAGCTGTTTTTT. Protein sequence: CASSERQGAGGTGELFF. This chain links TRBV2 with TRBJ2-2; perhaps TRBD1 as D (7 bases). The CDR3 consists of 17 residues. Trimming cost V 2 bases and J 5 bases, with 18 bases left between them. CDR1 is SNHLY and CDR2 is FYNNEI in the germline V gene.

This clone was detected once. The V gene is TRBV6-1, the J gene TRBJ2-5; D remains unclear. The closer fit of TRBJ2-7 to the DNA end suggests the J call may be wrong. CDR1 is MNHNS, CDR2 SASEGT, per germline. There are 14 residues in the CDR3. The CDR3 reads CASSESGSSYEQYF. Here the CDR3 DNA reads TGTGCCAGCAGTGAATCCGGTAGCTCCTACGAGCAGTACTTC.

There are a few counts of this clone. The CDR3 reads CASSFRTSGSSYEQYF. The CDR3 coding sequence is TGTGCCAGCAGCTTCCGGACTAGCGGGAGCTCCTACGAGCAGTACTTC. V usage is TRBV7-9 and J usage is TRBJ2-7; 13 positions match TRBD2. This CDR3 has 16 amino acids. J gave up 0 bases and V 3 bases, and 2 bases lay outside the gene matches. Germline V gives CDR1 SEHNR, CDR2 FQNEAQ (reference sequence). Combining the CDR3 with reference TRBV7-9 and TRBJ2-7 gives the whole variable domain DTGVSQNPRHKITKRGQNVTFRCDPISEHNRLYWYRQTLGQGPEFLTYFQNEAQLEKSRLLSDRFSAERPKGSFSTLEIQRTEQGDSAMYLCASSFRTSGSSYEQYFGPGTRLTVT.

In this sample, this clone turned up a few times. The chain is built from TRBV28 and TRBJ1-2; 7 bases line up with TRBD1. The CDR3 is 13 residues long. Germline CDR1 is MDHEN and CDR2 is SYDVKM. The ends lost 6 bases at V and 4 bases at J; junction bases unmatched: 5. The CDR3 sequence is CASSWTGTYGYTF. The CDR3 nucleotides read TGTGCCAGCAGCTGGACAGGCACCTATGGCTACACCTTC.

As to this clone: Mismatch with germline at one junction end may stem from a read error. The J gene is TRBJ2-7, the V gene TRBV7-9; D is possibly TRBD1 (5 bases). Germline V lookup: CDR1 SEHNR, CDR2 FQNEAQ (reference sequence). The CDR3 length is 15 residues. The CDR3 DNA follows: TGTTCCAGCAGTGAAGGTTCAGGGCAGTTCTACGAGCAGTACTTC. This sequence encodes CSSSEGSGQFYEQYF.

V is TRBV5-1 and J is TRBJ1-1, with D perhaps TRBD1 (5 bases). Germline values: CDR1 SGHRS, CDR2 YFSETQ. The CDR3 length is 14 residues. V lost 2 bases to trimming and J lost 0 bases, with 8 bases between them. CDR3 sequence reads: CASSFPGLNTEAFF. CDR3 coding DNA: TGCGCCAGCAGCTTTCCAGGGCTGAACACTGAAGCTTTCTTT.

The rearrangement uses TRBV28 and TRBJ2-7; 9 nucleotides align to TRBD1. CDR1 is MDHEN and CDR2 is SYDVKM in the germline V gene. V lost 5 bases to trimming and J lost 2 bases; unmatched junction nucleotides: 4. This CDR3 is built from 14 residues. This CDR3 reads CASSPGQGPYEQYF. The DNA for the CDR3 is TGTGCCAGCAGTCCAGGACAGGGGCCCTACGAGCAGTACTTC.

V and J are TRBV19 and TRBJ2-2, with 8 bases that match TRBD1. CDR3 length: 16 amino acids. The ends lost 2 bases at V and 2 bases at J; junction bases unmatched: 4. Germline loops: CDR1 LNHDA, CDR2 SQIVND (reference sequence). CDR3 sequence (DNA): TGTGCCAGTAGTATATGGGGGACAGGTAACACCGGGGAGCTGTTTTTT. It specifies CASSIWGTGNTGELFF.

The V and J genes are TRBV4-1 and TRBJ2-5, with TRBD2 matching over 10 bases. CDR3 size: 16 residues. Germline lookup yields CDR1 MGHRA and CDR2 YSYEKL. With V trimmed by 4 bases and J by 0 bases, 5 bases remained unmatched. The DNA for the CDR3 is TGCGCCAGCAGCCCCAAAGCGGGAGGGTACCAAGAGACCCAGTACTTC. It specifies CASSPKAGGYQETQYF.

The J gene is TRBJ2-5, the V gene TRBV9, with 8 positions matching TRBD2. Germline trimming cut 3 bases from V and 4 bases from J; bases unmatched to any gene: 5. Germline CDR1 and CDR2: SGDLS and YYNGEE. The CDR3 sequence is 14 residues long. The CDR3 DNA reads TGTGCCAGCAGCGAGGCGGGGGGTGGAGAGACCCAGTACTTC. Residues: CASSEAGGGETQYF.

The J gene is TRBJ2-7, the V gene TRBV11-2, with D possibly matching TRBD1 (5 bases). Trimming pared 4 bases from V and 3 bases from J, leaving 7 bases between. The CDR3 totals 12 residues. Germline lookup yields CDR1 SGHAT and CDR2 FQNNGV. The DNA for the CDR3 is TGTGCCAGCAGCTCACAGGACTACGAGCAGTACTTC. This codes for CASSSQDYEQYF.

This rearrangement joins TRBV7-8 to TRBJ1-2, with 7 nucleotides matching TRBD1. Per the germline V gene, CDR1 is SGHVS and CDR2 is FQNEAQ. The J segment lost 4 bases and the V segment lost 0 bases, leaving 8 bases of the junction unmatched. The CDR3 contains 16 residues. The CDR3 region is CASSLAPDRVGYGYTF. CDR3 DNA: TGTGCCAGCAGCTTAGCGCCTGACAGGGTGGGCTATGGCTACACCTTC.

V and J are TRBV30 and TRBJ2-7; TRBD2 agrees at 8 bases. Germline V gene lookup returns CDR1 GTSNPN and CDR2 SVGIG (reference sequence). The CDR3 contains 14 residues. V trimming: 8 bases; J trimming: 1 base; junction bases outside the gene matches: 10. CDR3 coding DNA: TGTGCCCTAACCCACGGGGGGGATTCCTACGAGCAGTACTTC. Translation: CALTHGGDSYEQYF.

The chain has TRBV19 and TRBJ1-1; D is possibly TRBD1 (5 bases). Deletions cut 3 bases from V and 1 base from J, with 9 bases between. The CDR3 is 14 amino acids. Germline V gene data show CDR1 as LNHDA and CDR2 as SQIVND (reference sequence). The CDR3, as DNA: TGTGCCAGTAGTATGCACGGACAGAACACTGAAGCTTTCTTT. Its translation is CASSMHGQNTEAFF.

The chain links TRBV29-1 to TRBJ2-5; possibly TRBD2 for D (6 bases). Judging by the DNA end, TRBJ2-7 fits better; the J call may be wrong. CDR1 is SQVTM and CDR2 is ANQGSEA in the germline V gene. The CDR3 runs to 14 residues. CDR3 DNA sequence: TGCAGCGCTGGAACTGGGGGGTCGGCCTACGAGCAGTACTTC. Its translation is CSAGTGGSAYEQYF.